This TCR beta chain was identified in a study of CD8 T cells in ankylosing spondylitis. Overall study results and limits: A number of the motif variants had already been described in reactive arthritis synovial fluid and blood. Disease-linked clones reportedly concentrated significantly in matched ankylosing spondylitis synovial fluid.

The V end lost 5 bases, the J end lost 3 bases, and 20 bases lay between the germline ends. Per the germline V gene, CDR1 is SGHVS and CDR2 is FQNEAQ. The length of the CDR3 is 17 residues. The TCR beta libraries were generated through quantitative 5'-RACE incorporating molecular barcodes. TCRdb analysed the 5' RACE reads with MiXCR anew, one entry per CDR3 protein. The table has 50,000 to 70,000 distinct CDR3 sequences, more than 5.5% seen once. To note about this clonotype: Its matching antigen is unknown.

Material: synovial fluid, either unsorted or a sorted T cell fraction (not recorded which). V is TRBV7-8 and J is TRBJ2-1; weak D call: TRBD2 (6 bases). This clonotype was sampled from a male donor with ankylosing spondylitis. Here the CDR3 DNA reads TGTGCCAGCAGCGCCGCAAATACCGGGACTCACTACAATGAGCAGTTCTTC. It translates to CASSAANTGTHYNEQFF. The complete variable domain, with remaining parts taken from reference TRBV7-8 and TRBJ2-1, reads GAGVSQSPRYKVAKRGQDVALRCDPISGHVSLFWYQQALGQGPEFLTYFQNEAQLDKSGLPSDRFFAERPEGSVSTLKIQRTQQEDSAVYLCASSAANTGTHYNEQFFGPGTRLTVL.